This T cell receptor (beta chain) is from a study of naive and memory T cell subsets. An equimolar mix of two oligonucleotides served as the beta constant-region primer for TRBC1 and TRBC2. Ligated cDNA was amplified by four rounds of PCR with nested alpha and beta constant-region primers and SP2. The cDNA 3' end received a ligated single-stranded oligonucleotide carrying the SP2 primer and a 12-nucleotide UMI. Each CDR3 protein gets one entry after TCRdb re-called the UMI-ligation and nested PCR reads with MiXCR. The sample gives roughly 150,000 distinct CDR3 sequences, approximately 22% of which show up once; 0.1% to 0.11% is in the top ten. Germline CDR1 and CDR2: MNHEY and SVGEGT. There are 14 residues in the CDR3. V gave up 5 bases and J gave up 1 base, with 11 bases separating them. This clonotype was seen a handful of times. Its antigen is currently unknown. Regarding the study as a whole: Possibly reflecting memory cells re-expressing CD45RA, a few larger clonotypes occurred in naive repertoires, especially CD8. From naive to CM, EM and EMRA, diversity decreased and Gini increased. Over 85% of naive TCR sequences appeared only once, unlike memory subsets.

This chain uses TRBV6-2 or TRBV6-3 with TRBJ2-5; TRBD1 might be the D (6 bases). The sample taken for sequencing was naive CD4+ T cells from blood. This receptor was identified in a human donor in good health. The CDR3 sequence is CASSPGHLQETQYF. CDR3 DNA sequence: TGTGCCAGCAGTCCGGGACACCTCCAAGAGACCCAGTACTTC.